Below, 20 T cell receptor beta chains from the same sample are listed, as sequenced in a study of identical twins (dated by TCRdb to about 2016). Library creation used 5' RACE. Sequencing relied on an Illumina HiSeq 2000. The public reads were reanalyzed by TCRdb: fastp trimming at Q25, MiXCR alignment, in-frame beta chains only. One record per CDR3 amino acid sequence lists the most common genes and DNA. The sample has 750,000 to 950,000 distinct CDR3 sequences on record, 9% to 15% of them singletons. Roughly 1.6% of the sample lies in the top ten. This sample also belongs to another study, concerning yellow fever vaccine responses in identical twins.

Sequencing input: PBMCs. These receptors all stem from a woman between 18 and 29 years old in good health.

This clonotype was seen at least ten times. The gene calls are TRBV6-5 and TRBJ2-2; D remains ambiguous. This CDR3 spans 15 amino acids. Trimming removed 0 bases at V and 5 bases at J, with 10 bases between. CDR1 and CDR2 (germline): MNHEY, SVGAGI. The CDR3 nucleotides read TGTGCCAGCAGTTACTCGACCCGTGGGACCGGGGAGCTGTTTTTT. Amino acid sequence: CASSYSTRGTGELFF.

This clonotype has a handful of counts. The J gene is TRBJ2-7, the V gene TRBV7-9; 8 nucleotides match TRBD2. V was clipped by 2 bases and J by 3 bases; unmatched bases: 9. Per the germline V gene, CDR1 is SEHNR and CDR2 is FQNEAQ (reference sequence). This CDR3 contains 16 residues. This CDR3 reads CASSLSGGSGGYEQYF. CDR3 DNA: TGTGCCAGCAGCTTATCGGGCGGGAGCGGGGGCTACGAGCAGTACTTC.

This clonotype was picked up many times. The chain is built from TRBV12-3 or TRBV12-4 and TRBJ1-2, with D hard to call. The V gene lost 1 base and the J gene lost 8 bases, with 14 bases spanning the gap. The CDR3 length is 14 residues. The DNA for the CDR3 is TGTGCCAGCAGTTTAGGCGGACTCGTGGGAGGCTACACCTTC. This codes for CASSLGGLVGGYTF.

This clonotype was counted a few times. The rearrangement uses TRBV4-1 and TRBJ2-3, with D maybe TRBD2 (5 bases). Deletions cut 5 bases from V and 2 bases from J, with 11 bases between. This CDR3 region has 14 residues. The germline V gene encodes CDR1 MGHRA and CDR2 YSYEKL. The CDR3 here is CASSSQRFTDTQYF. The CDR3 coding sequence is TGCGCCAGCAGCTCACAGCGGTTCACAGATACGCAGTATTTT.

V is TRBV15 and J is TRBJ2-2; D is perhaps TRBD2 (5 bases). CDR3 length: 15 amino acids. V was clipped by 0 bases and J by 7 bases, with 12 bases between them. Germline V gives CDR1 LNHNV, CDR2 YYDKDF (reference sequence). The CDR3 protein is CATSRDVRANGELFF. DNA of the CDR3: TGTGCCACCAGCAGAGATGTGAGGGCAAACGGGGAGCTGTTTTTT.

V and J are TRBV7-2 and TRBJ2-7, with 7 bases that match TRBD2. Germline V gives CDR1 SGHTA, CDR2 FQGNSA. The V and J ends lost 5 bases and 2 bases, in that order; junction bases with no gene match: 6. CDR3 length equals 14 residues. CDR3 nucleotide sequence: TGTGCCAGCAGCCAACAGCGGGGTCCCTACGAGCAGTACTTC. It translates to CASSQQRGPYEQYF. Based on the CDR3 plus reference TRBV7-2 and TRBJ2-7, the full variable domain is GAGVSQSPSNKVTEKGKDVELRCDPISGHTALYWYRQSLGQGLEFLIYFQGNSAPDKSGLPSDRFSAERTGGSVSTLTIQRTQQEDSAVYLCASSQQRGPYEQYFGPGTRLTVT.

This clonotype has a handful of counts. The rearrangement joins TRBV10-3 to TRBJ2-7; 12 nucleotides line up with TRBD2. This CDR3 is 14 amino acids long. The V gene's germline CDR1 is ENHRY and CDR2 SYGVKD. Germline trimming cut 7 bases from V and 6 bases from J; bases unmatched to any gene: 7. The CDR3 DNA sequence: TGTGCCATCATGTCTAGCGGGAGGGCCGGCGAGCAGTACTTC. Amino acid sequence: CAIMSSGRAGEQYF.

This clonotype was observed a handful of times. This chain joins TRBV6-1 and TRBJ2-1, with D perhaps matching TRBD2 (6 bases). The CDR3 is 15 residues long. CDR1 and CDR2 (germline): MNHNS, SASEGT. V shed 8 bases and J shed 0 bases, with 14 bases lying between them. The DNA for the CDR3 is TGTGCCAGCGCCCATGGGGGGATCTCCTACAATGAGCAGTTCTTC. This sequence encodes CASAHGGISYNEQFF.

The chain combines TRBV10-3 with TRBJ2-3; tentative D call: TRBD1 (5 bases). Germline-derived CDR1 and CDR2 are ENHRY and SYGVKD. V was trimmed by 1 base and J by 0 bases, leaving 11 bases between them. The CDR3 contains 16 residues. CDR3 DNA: TGTGCCATCAGTGAGTTTGGACAAACAAGCACAGATACGCAGTATTTT. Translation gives CAISEFGQTSTDTQYF.

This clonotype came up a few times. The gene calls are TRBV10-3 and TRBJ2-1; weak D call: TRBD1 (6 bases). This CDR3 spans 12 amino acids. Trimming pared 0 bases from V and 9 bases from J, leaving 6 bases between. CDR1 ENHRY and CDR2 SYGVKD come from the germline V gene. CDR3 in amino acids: CAISESGGEQFF. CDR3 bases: TGTGCCATCAGTGAGTCAGGGGGTGAGCAGTTCTTC.

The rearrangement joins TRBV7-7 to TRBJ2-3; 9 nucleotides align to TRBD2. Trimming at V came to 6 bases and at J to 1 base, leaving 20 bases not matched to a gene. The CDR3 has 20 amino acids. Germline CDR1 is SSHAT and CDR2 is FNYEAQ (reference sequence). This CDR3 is CASSPGGGRAFGGRTDTQYF. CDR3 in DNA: TGTGCCAGCAGTCCAGGTGGCGGGAGGGCCTTCGGGGGGCGCACAGATACGCAGTATTTT.

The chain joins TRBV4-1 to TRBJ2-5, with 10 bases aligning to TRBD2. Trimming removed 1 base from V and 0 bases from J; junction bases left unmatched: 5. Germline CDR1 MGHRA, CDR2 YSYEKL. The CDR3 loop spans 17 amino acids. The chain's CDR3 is CASSQAASGGHQETQYF. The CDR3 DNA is TGCGCCAGCAGCCAAGCAGCTAGCGGGGGTCACCAAGAGACCCAGTACTTC.

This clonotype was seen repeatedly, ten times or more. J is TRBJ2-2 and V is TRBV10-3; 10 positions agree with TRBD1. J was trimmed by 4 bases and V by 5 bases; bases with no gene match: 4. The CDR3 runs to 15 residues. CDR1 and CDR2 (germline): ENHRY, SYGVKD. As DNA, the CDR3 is TGTGCCATCAGTACGGGACAGGGGTCCACCGGGGAGCTGTTTTTT. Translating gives CAISTGQGSTGELFF.

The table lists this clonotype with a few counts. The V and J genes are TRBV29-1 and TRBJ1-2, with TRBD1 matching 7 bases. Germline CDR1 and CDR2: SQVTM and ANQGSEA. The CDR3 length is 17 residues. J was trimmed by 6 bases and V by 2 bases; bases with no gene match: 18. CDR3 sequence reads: CSVEREDLGQPSDGYTF. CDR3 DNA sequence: TGCAGCGTTGAAAGGGAGGATTTGGGACAGCCCTCGGATGGCTACACCTTC.

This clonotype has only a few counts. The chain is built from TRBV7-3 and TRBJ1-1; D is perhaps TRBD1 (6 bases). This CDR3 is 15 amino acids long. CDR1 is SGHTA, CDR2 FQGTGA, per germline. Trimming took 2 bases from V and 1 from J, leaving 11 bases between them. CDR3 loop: CASSLFQGGNTEAFF. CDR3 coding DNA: TGTGCCAGCAGCTTATTTCAAGGGGGGAACACTGAAGCTTTCTTT.

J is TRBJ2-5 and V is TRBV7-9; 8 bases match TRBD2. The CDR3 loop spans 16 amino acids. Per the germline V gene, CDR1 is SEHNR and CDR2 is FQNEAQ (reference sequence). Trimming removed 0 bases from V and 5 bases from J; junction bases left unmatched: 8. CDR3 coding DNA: TGTGCCAGCAGCTTAGCCCCCGGGACTAGTCTGGAGACCCAGTACTTC. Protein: CASSLAPGTSLETQYF.

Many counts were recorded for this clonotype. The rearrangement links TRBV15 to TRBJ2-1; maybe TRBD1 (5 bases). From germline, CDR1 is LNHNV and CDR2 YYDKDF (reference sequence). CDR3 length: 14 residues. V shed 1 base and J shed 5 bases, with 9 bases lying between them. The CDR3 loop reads CATSRVQGDNEQFF. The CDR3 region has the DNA TGTGCCACCAGCAGAGTTCAGGGTGACAATGAGCAGTTCTTC.

CDR3 region: CASSSPLSGDTTDTQYF. The CDR3 nucleotides are TGTGCCAGCAGTTCTCCCCTCAGCGGGGACACCACAGATACGCAGTATTTT. This chain connects TRBV27 to TRBJ2-3, with a weak D call TRBD2 (7 bases). CDR1 and CDR2 (germline): MNHEY, SMNVEV (reference sequence). This CDR3 comprises 17 residues. With 4 bases removed from V and 2 bases from J, the gap between germline ends came to 19 bases.

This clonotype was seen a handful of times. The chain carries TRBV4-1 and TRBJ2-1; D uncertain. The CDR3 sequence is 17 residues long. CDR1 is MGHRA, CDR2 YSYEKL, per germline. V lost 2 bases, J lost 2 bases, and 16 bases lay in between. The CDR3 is CASSQSSSPSPYNEQFF. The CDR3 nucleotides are TGCGCCAGCAGCCAATCTTCCTCCCCTAGTCCCTACAATGAGCAGTTCTTC.

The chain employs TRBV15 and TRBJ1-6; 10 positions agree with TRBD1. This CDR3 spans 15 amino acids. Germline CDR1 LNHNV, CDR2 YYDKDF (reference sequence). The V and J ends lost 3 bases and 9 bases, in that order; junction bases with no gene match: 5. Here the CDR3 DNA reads TGTGCCACCAGCAGGACAGGGGGCGATGGTTCACCCCTCCACTTT. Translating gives CATSRTGGDGSPLHF.